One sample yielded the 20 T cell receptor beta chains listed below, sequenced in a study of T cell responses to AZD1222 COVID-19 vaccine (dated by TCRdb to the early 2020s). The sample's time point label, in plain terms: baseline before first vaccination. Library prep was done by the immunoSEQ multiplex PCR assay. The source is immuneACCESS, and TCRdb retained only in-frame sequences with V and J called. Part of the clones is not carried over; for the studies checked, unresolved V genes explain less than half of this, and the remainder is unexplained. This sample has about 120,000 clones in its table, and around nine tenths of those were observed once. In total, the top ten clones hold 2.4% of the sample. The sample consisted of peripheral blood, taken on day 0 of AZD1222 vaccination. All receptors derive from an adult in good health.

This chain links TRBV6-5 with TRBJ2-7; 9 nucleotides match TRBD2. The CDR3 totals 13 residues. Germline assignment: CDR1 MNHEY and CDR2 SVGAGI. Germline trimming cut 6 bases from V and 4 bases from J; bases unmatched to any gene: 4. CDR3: CASRAGGLYEQYF. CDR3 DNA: TGTGCCAGCAGAGCGGGAGGATTGTACGAGCAGTACTTC.

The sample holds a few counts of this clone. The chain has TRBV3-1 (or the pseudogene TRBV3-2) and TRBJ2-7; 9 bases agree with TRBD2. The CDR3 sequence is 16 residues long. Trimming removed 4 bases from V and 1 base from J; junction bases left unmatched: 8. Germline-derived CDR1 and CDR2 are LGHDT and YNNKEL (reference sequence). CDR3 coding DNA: TGTGCCAGCAGCCGGAACACGGGACTAGCTTCCTACGAGCAGTACTTC. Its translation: CASSRNTGLASYEQYF.

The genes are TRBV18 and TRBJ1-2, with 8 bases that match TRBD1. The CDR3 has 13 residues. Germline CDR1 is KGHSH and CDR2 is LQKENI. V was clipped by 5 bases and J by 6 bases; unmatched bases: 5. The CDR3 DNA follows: TGTGCCAGCTCAGGACAGGGAATGGATGGCTACACCTTC. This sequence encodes CASSGQGMDGYTF.

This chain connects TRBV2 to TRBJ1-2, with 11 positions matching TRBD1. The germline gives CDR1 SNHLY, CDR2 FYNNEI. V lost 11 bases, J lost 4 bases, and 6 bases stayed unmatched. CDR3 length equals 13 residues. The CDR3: CAGGQGEAYGYTF. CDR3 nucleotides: TGTGCCGGGGGACAGGGGGAGGCCTATGGCTACACCTTC.

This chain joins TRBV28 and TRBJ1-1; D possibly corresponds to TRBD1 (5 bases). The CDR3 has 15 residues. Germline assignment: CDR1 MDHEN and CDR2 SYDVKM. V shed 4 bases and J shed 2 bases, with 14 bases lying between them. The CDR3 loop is CASSYPGTVNTEAFF. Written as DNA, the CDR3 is TGTGCCAGCAGTTATCCCGGGACCGTAAACACTGAAGCTTTCTTT.

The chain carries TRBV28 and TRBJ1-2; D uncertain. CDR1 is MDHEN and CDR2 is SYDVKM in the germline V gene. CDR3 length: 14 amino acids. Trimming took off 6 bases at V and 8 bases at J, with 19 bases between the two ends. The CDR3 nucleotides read TGTGCCAGCAGCTACGGACGTGGGCAAGTCGGCTACACCTTC. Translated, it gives CASSYGRGQVGYTF.

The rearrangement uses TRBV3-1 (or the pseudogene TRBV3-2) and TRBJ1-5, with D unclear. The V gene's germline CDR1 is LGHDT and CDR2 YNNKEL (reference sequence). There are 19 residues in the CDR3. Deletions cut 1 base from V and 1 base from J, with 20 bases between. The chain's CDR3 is CASSQASGGNSLSNQPQHF. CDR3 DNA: TGTGCCAGCAGCCAAGCTAGCGGTGGGAACTCCCTGAGCAATCAGCCCCAGCATTTT.

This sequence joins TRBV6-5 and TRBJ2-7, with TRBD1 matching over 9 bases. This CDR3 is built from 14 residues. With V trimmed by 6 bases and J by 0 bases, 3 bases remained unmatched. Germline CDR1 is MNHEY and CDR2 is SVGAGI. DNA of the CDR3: TGTGCCAGCAGGGGGACAGGGAGCTCCTACGAGCAGTACTTC. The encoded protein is CASRGTGSSYEQYF.

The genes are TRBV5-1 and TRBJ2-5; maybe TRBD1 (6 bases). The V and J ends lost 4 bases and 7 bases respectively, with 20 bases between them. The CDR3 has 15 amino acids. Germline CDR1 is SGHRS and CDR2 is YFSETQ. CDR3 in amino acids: CASSRTGQSAGTQYF. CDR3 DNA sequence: TGCGCCAGCAGCCGGACTGGACAGTCGGCCGGGACCCAGTACTTC.

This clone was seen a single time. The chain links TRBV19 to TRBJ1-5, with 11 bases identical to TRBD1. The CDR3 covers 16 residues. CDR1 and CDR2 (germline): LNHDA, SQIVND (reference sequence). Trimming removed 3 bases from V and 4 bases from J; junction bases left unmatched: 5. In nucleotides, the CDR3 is TGTGCCAGTAGTATCTCCAGGGACAGGGGGAATCAGCCCCAGCATTTT. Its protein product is CASSISRDRGNQPQHF.

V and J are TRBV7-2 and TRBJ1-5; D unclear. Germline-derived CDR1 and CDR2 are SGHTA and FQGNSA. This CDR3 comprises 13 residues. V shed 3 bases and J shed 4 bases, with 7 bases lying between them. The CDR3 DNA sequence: TGTGCCAGCAGCTTTGAGGGAAATCAGCCCCAGCATTTT. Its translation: CASSFEGNQPQHF.

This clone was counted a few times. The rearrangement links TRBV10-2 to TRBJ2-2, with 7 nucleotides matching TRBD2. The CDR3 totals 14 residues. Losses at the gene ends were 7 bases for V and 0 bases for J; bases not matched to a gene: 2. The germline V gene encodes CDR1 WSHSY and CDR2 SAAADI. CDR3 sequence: CASKGGANTGELFF. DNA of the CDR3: TGCGCCAGCAAGGGAGGGGCGAACACCGGGGAGCTGTTTTTT.

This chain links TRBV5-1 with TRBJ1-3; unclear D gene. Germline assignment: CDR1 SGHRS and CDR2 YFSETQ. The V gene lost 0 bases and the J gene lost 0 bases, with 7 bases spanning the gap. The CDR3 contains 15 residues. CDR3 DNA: TGCGCCAGCAGCTTGGATCCCAACTCTGGAAACACCATATATTTT. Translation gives CASSLDPNSGNTIYF.

The CDR3 loop is CASSLVGELVEQFF. In nucleotides, the CDR3 is TGTGCCAGCAGCTTGGTCGGGGAATTAGTCGAGCAGTTCTTC. This rearrangement joins TRBV5-5 to TRBJ2-1; TRBD2 is a possible D gene (5 bases). The germline gives CDR1 SGHKS, CDR2 YYEKEE (reference sequence). This CDR3 has 14 residues. Deletions cut 0 bases from V and 10 bases from J, with 14 bases between.

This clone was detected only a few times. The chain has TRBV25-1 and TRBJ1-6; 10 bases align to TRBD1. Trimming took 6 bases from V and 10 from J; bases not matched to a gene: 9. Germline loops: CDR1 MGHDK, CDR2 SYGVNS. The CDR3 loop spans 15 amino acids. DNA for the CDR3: TGTGCCAGCAGGAGGTCCGGGACAGGGGACTCACCCCTCCACTTT. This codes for CASRRSGTGDSPLHF.

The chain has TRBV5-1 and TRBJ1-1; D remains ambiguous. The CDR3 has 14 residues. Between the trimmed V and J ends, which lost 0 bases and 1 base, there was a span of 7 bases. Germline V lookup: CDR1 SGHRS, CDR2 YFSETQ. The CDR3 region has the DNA TGCGCCAGCAGCTTGGCGGGCCAGAACACTGAAGCTTTCTTT. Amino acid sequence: CASSLAGQNTEAFF.

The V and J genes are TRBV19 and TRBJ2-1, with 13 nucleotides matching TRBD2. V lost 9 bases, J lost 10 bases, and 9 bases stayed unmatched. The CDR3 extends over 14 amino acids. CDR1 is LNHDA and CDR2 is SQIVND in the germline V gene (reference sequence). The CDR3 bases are TGTGCCAGCGGAACTAGCGGGAGGGCCGGGGAGCAGTTCTTC. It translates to CASGTSGRAGEQFF.

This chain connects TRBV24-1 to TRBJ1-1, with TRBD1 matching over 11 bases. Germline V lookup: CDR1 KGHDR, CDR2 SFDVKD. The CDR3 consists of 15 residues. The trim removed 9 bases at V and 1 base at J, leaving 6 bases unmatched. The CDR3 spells CATRRTGGPNTEAFF. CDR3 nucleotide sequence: TGTGCCACCCGCCGGACAGGGGGCCCGAACACTGAAGCTTTCTTT.

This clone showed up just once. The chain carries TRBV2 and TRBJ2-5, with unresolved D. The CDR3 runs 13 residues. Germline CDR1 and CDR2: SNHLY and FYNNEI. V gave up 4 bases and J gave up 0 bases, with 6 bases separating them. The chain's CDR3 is CASSVRDQETQYF. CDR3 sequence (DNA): TGTGCCAGCAGTGTCCGGGACCAAGAGACCCAGTACTTC.

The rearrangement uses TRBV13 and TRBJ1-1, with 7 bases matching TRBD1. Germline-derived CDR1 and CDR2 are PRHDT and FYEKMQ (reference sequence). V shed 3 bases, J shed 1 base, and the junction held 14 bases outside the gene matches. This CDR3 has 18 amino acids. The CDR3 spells CASSFYTGQSQRNTEAFF. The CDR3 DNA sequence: TGTGCCAGCAGCTTCTACACGGGACAGAGCCAACGGAACACTGAAGCTTTCTTT.